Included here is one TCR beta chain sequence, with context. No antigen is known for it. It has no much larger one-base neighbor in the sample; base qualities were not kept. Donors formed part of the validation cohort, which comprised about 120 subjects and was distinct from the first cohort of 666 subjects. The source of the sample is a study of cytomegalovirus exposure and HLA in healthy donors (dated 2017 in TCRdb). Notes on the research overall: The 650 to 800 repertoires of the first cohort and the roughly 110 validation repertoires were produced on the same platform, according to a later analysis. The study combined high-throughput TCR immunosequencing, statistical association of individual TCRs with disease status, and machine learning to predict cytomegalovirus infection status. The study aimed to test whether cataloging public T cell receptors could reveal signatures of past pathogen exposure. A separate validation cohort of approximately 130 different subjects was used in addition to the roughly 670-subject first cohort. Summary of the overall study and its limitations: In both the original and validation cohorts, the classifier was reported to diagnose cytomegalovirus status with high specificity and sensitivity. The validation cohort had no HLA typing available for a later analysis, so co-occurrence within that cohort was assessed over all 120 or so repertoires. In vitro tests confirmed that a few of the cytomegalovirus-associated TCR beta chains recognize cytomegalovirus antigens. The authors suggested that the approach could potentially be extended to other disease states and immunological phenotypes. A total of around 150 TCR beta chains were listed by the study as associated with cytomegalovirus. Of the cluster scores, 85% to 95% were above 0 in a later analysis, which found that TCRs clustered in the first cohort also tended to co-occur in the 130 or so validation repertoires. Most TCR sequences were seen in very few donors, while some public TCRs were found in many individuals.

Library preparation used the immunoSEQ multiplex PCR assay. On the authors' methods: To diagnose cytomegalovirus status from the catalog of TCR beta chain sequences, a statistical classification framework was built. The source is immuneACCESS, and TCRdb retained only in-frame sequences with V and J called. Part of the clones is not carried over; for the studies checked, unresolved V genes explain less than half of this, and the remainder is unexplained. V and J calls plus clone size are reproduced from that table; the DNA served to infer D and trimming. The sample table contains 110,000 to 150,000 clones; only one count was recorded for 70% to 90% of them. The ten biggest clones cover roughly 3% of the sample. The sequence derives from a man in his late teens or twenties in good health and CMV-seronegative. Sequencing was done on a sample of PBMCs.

For the CDR3, the sequence is CTSSQGGRGRIYDTQYF. The DNA sequence is given as TGCACCAGCAGCCAAGGCGGGAGGGGGCGAATATACGATACGCAGTATTTT. Rearrangement joined TRBV1 to TRBJ2-3; TRBD2, the D gene given by the table, was not confirmed from the DNA. TRBV1 is flagged as a pseudogene. Spanning cysteine to phenylalanine, the CDR3 consists of 17 amino acids. Just CDR3 DNA is preserved here, 51 bases in frame from base 1.